The 3 T cell receptor beta chains presented below share a single source sample, sequenced in a study of OX40 agonist ivuxolimab in advanced cancers. TCRdb's copy holds only in-frame clones and misses some; the assay was immunoSEQ multiplex PCR. The table records approximately 76,000 clones, 88% of them present only once. The specimen was CD4+ or CD8+ T cells sorted from blood, collected in a trial of the OX40 agonist ivuxolimab. Receptors were obtained from an adult with an advanced solid tumor such as melanoma, head and neck, liver or kidney cancer.

This sequence joins TRBV30 and TRBJ1-2; a possible D gene is TRBD1 (6 bases). Trimming cost V 7 bases and J 0 bases, with 18 bases left between them. Germline loops: CDR1 GTSNPN, CDR2 SVGIG (reference sequence). CDR3 size: 15 residues. CDR3 region: CASFGGEGANYGYTF. The CDR3 nucleotides read TGTGCCTCCTTTGGAGGAGAGGGGGCTAACTATGGCTACACCTTC.

The chain carries TRBV7-3 and TRBJ2-5; D perhaps matches TRBD1 (6 bases). Germline V gives CDR1 SGHTA, CDR2 FQGTGA. Trimming pared 6 bases from V and 1 base from J, leaving 12 bases between. The CDR3 length is 14 residues. The CDR3 DNA reads as TGTGCCAGCAGTTATGGGACAAGCCAAGAGACCCAGTACTTC. Translating gives CASSYGTSQETQYF.

The CDR3 sequence: CASSSPRSPYEQYF. Written as DNA, the CDR3 is TGTGCCAGCAGCTCCCCGCGGAGCCCTTACGAGCAGTACTTC. V and J are TRBV6-5 and TRBJ2-7, with unresolved D. CDR1 is MNHEY and CDR2 is SVGAGI in the germline V gene. The CDR3 extends over 14 amino acids. V gave up 6 bases and J gave up 4 bases, with 16 bases separating them.